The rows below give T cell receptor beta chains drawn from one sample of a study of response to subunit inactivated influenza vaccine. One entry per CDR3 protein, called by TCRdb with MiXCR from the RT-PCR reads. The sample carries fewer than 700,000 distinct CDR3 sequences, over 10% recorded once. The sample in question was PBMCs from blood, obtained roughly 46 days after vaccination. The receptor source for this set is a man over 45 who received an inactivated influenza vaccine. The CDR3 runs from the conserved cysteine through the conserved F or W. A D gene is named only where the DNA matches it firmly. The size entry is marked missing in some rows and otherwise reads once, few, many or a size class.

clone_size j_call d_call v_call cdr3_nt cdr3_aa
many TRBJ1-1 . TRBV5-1 TGTGCCAGCAGTTCAGGGACGGCCAACACTGAAGCTTTCTTT CASSSGTANTEAFF
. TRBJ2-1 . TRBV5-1 TGCGCCAGCAGCCCGACGGTATCCCGAAGCTCCTACAATGAGCAGTTCTTC CASSPTVSRSSYNEQFF
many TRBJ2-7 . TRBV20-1 TGCAGTGCCATCTACCTCCGCGGATACTACGAGCAGTACTTC CSAIYLRGYYEQYF
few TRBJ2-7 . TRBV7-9 TGTGCCAGCAGCTTAGAAGGAGGGTTAAGCGAGCAGTACTTC CASSLEGGLSEQYF
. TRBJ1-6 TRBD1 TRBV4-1 TGCGCCAGCAGCCTCAGGGGGTATAATTCACCCCTCCACTTT CASSLRGYNSPLHF
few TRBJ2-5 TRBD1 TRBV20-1 TGCAGTGCTACCGGACAGGGCGAGACCCAGTACTTC CSATGQGETQYF
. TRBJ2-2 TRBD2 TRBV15 TGTGCCACCAGCAGGCGGGGGGGCAACACCGGGGAGCTGTTTTTT CATSRRGGNTGELFF
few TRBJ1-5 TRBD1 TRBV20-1 TGCAGTGCTAGACCCGGGACAGGGTCCACTCAGCCCCAGCATTTT CSARPGTGSTQPQHF
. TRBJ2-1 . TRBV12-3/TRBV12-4 TGTGCCAGCAGTTTGGGGGGCCCGGGAGAGCAGTTCTTC CASSLGGPGEQFF
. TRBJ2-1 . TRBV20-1 TGCAGTGCTAGAAGTGACTATCTTGAGCAGTTCTTC CSARSDYLEQFF
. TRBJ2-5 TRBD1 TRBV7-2 TGTGCCAGCAGCTTAGGGGGACAGGGGACCCCCCAGTACTTC CASSLGGQGTPQYF
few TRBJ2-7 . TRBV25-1 TGTGCCAGCAGTGAATATCAGGGGGGTAGGGCCTACGAGCAGTACTTC CASSEYQGGRAYEQYF
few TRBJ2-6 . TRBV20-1 TGCAGTGCTAGACCTAGAATCCTTTCTGGGGCCAACGTCCTGACTTTC CSARPRILSGANVLTF
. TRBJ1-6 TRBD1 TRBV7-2 TGTGCCAGCAGCGGGTCGGACAGGTTTAATTCACCCCTCCACTTT CASSGSDRFNSPLHF
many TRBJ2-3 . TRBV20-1 TGCAGTGCTAGCATCGACTTTATAGGCAGAGGCGCAGATACGCAGTATTTT CSASIDFIGRGADTQYF
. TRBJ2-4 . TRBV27 TGTGCCAGCAGTTTTACTACAGGGTATCTTCAGTACTTC CASSFTTGYLQYF
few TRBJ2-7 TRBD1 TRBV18 TGTGCCAGCTCAGTCTCTGGACAGGGGAGGCACGAGCAGTACTTC CASSVSGQGRHEQYF
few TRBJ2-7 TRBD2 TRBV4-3 TGCGCCAGCAGCCCTGCCTGGACTAGCGGGAGGAATCACGAGCAGTACTTC CASSPAWTSGRNHEQYF
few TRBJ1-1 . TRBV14 TGTGCCAGCAGCCGTGGACCAAGCACTGAAGCTTTCTTT CASSRGPSTEAFF
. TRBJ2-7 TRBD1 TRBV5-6 TGTGCCAGCAGCGAACGACAGGGTTCCGAGCAGTACTTC CASSERQGSEQYF
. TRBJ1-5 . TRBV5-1 TGCGCCAGCAGCCCCGGCGGCAGCTATAGCAATCAGCCCCAGCATTTT CASSPGGSYSNQPQHF
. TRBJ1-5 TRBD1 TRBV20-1 TGCAGTACCCTCGGGACAGGGAATCAGCCCCAGCATTTT CSTLGTGNQPQHF
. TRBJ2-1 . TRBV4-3 TGCGCCAGCAGCCAATACGGTAGAATCAATGAGCAGTTCTTC CASSQYGRINEQFF
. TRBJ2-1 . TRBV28 TGTGCCAGCAGCGAGAGCTCCTACAATGAGCAGTTCTTC CASSESSYNEQFF
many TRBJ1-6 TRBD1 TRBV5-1 TGCGCCAGCAGCGATGACAGGGACTTGAATTCACCCCTCCACTTT CASSDDRDLNSPLHF
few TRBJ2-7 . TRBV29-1 TGCAGCGGCCGGGACAAAGCCTACGAGCAGTACTTC CSGRDKAYEQYF
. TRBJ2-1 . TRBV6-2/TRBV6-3 TGTGCCAGCAGTTACCCTGGTAGCTACAATGAGCAGTTCTTC CASSYPGSYNEQFF
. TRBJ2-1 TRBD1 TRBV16 TGTGCCAGCAGCCCCCGACAGGGGGTCCCAAATGAGCAGTTCTTC CASSPRQGVPNEQFF
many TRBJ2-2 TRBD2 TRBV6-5 TGTGCCAGCAGTCGTAGCGGGGGGACAAACACCGGGGAGCTGTTTTTT CASSRSGGTNTGELFF
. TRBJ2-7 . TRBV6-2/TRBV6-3 TGTGCCAGCAGTTACCTTTCGGGAAAAAGCTCCTACGAGCAGTACTTC CASSYLSGKSSYEQYF
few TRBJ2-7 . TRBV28 TGTGCCAGCAATACCTTCGACGAGCAGTACTTC CASNTFDEQYF
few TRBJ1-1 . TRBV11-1 TGTGCCAGCAGCTTAGGAAGGTTCGCGGACCGAGTAGTGGACACTGAAGCTTTCTTT CASSLGRFADRVVDTEAFF
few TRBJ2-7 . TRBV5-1 TGCGCCAGCAGCTTGGGAACGACGCGCCGCTACGAGCAGTACTTC CASSLGTTRRYEQYF
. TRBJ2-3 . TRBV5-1 TGCGCCAGCAGCGCCTCTTCCACAGATACGCAGTATTTT CASSASSTDTQYF
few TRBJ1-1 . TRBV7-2 TGTGCCAGCAGCTTACGCGCCCCGGGACATATGACAAACACTGAAGCTTTCTTT CASSLRAPGHMTNTEAFF
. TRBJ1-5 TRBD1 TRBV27 TGTGCCAGCTCTTCACTGACAGGGAGGGGCAATCAGCCCCAGCATTTT CASSSLTGRGNQPQHF
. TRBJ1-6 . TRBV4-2 TGTGCCAGCAGCCAAGGGTCGGAAGAATATTCACCCCTCCACTTT CASSQGSEEYSPLHF
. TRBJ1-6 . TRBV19 TGTGCCAGTAGTGGGGCGGGAGGCCAGTATAATTCACCCCTCCACTTT CASSGAGGQYNSPLHF
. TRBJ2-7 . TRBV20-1 TGCAGTGCTGGGGCCGGGACGGACTCCTACGAGCAGTACTTC CSAGAGTDSYEQYF
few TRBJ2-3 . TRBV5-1 TGCGCCACCGGACCGGGCACAGATACGCAGTATTTT CATGPGTDTQYF
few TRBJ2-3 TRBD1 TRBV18 TGTGCCAGCTCACTCTCCCCGAGGACAGGGGGGACAGATACGCAGTATTTT CASSLSPRTGGTDTQYF
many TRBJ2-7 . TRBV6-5 TGTGCCAGCAGTTCCCGGGACGGACATGTCGAGCAGTACTTC CASSSRDGHVEQYF
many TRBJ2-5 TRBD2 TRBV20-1 TGCAGTTCCTTAGCGGGAGGGCCCGTTTGGGACCAAGAGACCCAGTACTTC CSSLAGGPVWDQETQYF
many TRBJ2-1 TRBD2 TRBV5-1 TGCGCCAGCAGATCCGGGACTAGCGCCTACAATGAGCAGTTCTTC CASRSGTSAYNEQFF
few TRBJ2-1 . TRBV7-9 TGTGCCAGCAGCTACTGGTCAGGGCCGACTGAGCAGTTCTTC CASSYWSGPTEQFF
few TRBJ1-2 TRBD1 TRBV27 TGTGCCAGCAGTTTCGGACAGGGGGCGGGCTACACCTTC CASSFGQGAGYTF
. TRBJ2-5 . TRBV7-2 TGTGCCAGCAGACTAGTCGAGACCCAGTACTTC CASRLVETQYF
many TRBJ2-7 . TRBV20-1 TGCAGTGCTACTCCGGGTAGCGGAATTGTCTACGAGCAGTACTTC CSATPGSGIVYEQYF
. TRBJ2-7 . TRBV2 TGTGCCAGCAGTGAGGGGCAGTTCAACGAGCAGTACTTC CASSEGQFNEQYF
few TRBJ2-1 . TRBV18 TGTGCCAGCTCACAAACCCGGGACACTGAGCAGTTCTTC CASSQTRDTEQFF
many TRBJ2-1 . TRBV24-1 TGTGCCACCAGTGATTTTTGGAATGAGCAGTTCTTC CATSDFWNEQFF
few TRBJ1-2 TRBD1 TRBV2 TGTGCCAGCAGAGACAGGACAGGGGTGTTCTATGGCTACACCTTC CASRDRTGVFYGYTF
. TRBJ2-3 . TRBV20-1 TGCAGTGCTAGCCGGACAGTGGTGCTGGATACGCAGTATTTT CSASRTVVLDTQYF
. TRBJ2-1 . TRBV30 TGTGCCTGGAGCAGACGGAATGAGCAGTTCTTC CAWSRRNEQFF
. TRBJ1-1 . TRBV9 TGTGCCAGCAGCGTATACGAGTCCCGCACTGAAGCTTTCTTT CASSVYESRTEAFF
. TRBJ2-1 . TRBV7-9 TGTGCCAGCAGCTTAGGGGGGGCCACTGAGCAGTTCTTC CASSLGGATEQFF
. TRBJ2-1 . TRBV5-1 TGCGCCAGCAGCTTGGCTACAGGGCAAACCGAGCAGTTCTTC CASSLATGQTEQFF
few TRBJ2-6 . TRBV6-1 TGTGCCAGCAGGAGCCGCTCTGGGGCCAACGTCCTGACTTTC CASRSRSGANVLTF
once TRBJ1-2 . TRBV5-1 TGCGCCAGCAGCCGTGACAACGACTATGGCTACACCTTC CASSRDNDYGYTF
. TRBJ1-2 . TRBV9 TGTGCCAGCAGCGTAGATGAGGGAAGGAACTATGGCTACACCTTC CASSVDEGRNYGYTF